The text below deals with one T cell receptor (beta chain). This CDR3 is 15 amino acids long. The germline V gene encodes CDR1 MDHEN and CDR2 SYDVKM. Trimming cost V 6 bases and J 8 bases; bases outside gene matches: 13. The PCR employed 60 Vbeta primers together with 13 Jbeta primers. Assay used: immunoSEQ multiplex PCR; TCRdb lists only in-frame clones, some missing. The sample holds approximately 210,000 clones; around nine tenths are singletons and the top ten take 1.5% to 2%. The source of the sample is a study of cytomegalovirus exposure and HLA in healthy donors. Healthy bone marrow donors made up the donor group.

The chain uses TRBV28 and TRBJ2-1; 7 bases map to TRBD2. The TCR comes from a woman younger than 30 in good health and CMV-seronegative. The sequencing sample was made of PBMCs. The CDR3 reads CASSHAGVGGDEQFF. CDR3 bases: TGTGCCAGCAGCCACGCGGGGGTCGGCGGAGATGAGCAGTTCTTC.